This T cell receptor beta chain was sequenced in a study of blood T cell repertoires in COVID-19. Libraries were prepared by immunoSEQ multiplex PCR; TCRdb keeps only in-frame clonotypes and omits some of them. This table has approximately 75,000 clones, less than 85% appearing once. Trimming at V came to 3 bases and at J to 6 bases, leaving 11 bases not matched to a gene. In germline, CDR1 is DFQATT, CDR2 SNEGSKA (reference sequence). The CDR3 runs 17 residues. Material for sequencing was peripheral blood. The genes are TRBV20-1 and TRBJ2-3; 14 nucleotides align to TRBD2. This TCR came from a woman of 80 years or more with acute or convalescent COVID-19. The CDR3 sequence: CSASRSMGLAGADTQYF. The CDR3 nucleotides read TGCAGTGCTAGTCGATCAATGGGACTAGCGGGAGCTGATACGCAGTATTTT.